The 32 T cell receptor beta chains below all came from one sample that was sequenced in a study of CD8 T cells in Susac syndrome (dated by TCRdb to 2018 to 2020). Library method: the immunoSEQ multiplex PCR assay. RNA was extracted using the RNeasy kit, and roughly 0.45 to 1 ug of the RNA was reverse transcribed with random hexamers. TCRdb trimmed the raw reads at Q25, called clones with MiXCR and kept productive beta chains. Each entry merges the rows of one CDR3 protein and shows their most common DNA and genes. This sample gives 70,000 to 75,000 distinct CDR3 sequences in total; 90% to 95% of them show up just once. The top ten clonotypes cover around 0.15% of the sample. Specimen: CD4+ T cells from PBMCs. The receptors here all came from a human donor with Susac syndrome.

The chain has TRBV4-2 and TRBJ2-5; D unresolved. The germline CDR1 and CDR2 sequences are LGHNA and YNFKEQ. The V end was cut by 1 base, the J end by 5 bases, with 8 bases between. CDR3 length: 13 residues. For the CDR3, the DNA is TGTGCCAGCAGCCAAGTCAATGGGGAGACCCAGTACTTC. It yields the protein CASSQVNGETQYF.

This CDR3 is CASSQLQYGYTF. The CDR3 DNA reads TGTGCCAGCAGCCAACTCCAGTATGGCTACACCTTC. The chain uses TRBV3-1 and TRBJ1-2; D not certain. The V gene's germline CDR1 is LGHDT and CDR2 YNNKEL (reference sequence). V was clipped by 2 bases and J by 5 bases, with 6 bases between them. This CDR3 is built from 12 residues.

The chain uses TRBV28 and TRBJ1-5; 7 positions agree with TRBD1. There are 15 residues in the CDR3. V lost 3 bases and J lost 0; bases outside the gene matches: 2. Germline V lookup: CDR1 MDHEN, CDR2 SYDVKM. Written as DNA, the CDR3 is TGTGCCAGCAGTTTCGGGACAGTTAGCAATCAGCCCCAGCATTTT. This gives the protein CASSFGTVSNQPQHF.

The chain is built from TRBV7-2 and TRBJ2-7, with D uncertain. The germline V gene encodes CDR1 SGHTA and CDR2 FQGNSA. V lost 1 base and J 3 bases, leaving 10 bases between the germline ends. This CDR3 has 14 amino acids. The CDR3 sequence: CASSLDFQLYEQYF. As DNA, the CDR3 is TGTGCCAGCAGCTTAGACTTCCAGCTCTACGAGCAGTACTTC.

The V and J genes are TRBV15 and TRBJ1-6, with 8 bases aligning to TRBD1. The CDR3 consists of 15 residues. The germline V gene has CDR1 LNHNV and CDR2 YYDKDF (reference sequence). Trimming at V came to 4 bases and at J to 10 bases, leaving 9 bases not matched to a gene. CDR3 loop: CATSTRTGNHSPLHF. The CDR3 DNA sequence: TGTGCCACCAGCACCCGGACAGGGAACCACTCACCCCTCCACTTT.

The rearrangement joins TRBV5-8 to TRBJ2-5, with D tentatively TRBD2 (5 bases). The CDR3 sequence is 15 residues long. The germline V gene encodes CDR1 SGHTS and CDR2 YDEGEE. Trimming left V 0 bases short and J 4 bases short, with 13 bases between. The CDR3 sequence is CASSLEVRGRETQYF. In DNA, the CDR3 is TGTGCCAGCAGCTTGGAGGTTCGGGGTCGAGAGACCCAGTACTTC.

The chain carries TRBV7-2 and TRBJ2-3, with D possibly matching TRBD2 (5 bases). The V end lost 2 bases, the J end lost 3 bases, and 6 bases lay between the germline ends. The CDR3 extends over 13 amino acids. Looked up from germline, CDR1 is SGHTA and CDR2 is FQGNSA. For the CDR3, the DNA is TGTGCCAGCAGCTTAAGGGAGACAGATACGCAGTATTTT. Its translation: CASSLRETDTQYF.

The chain joins TRBV29-1 to TRBJ1-2; 9 positions agree with TRBD1. Germline CDR1 reads SQVTM; CDR2 reads ANQGSEA. After removal of 2 bases from V and 5 bases from J, the junction contained 3 bases not matched to a gene. CDR3 length equals 13 residues. CDR3 coding DNA: TGCAGCGTTGAACCGGGACAGGGTTATGGCTACACCTTC. Translation: CSVEPGQGYGYTF.

This chain links TRBV2 with TRBJ2-7; 8 bases line up with TRBD2. With V trimmed by 4 bases and J by 7 bases, 12 bases remained unmatched. Germline lookup yields CDR1 SNHLY and CDR2 FYNNEI. This CDR3 region has 15 residues. CDR3 sequence reads: CASSAYQTSEEEQYF. In nucleotides, the CDR3 is TGTGCCAGCAGTGCCTACCAGACTAGCGAGGAGGAGCAGTACTTC.

The CDR3 here is CASSRQGSPGNTIYF. CDR3 nucleotide sequence: TGTGCCAGCAGCCGACAGGGCTCACCCGGAAACACCATATATTTT. The chain has TRBV6-6 and TRBJ1-3, with TRBD1 matching 7 bases. This CDR3 comprises 15 residues. CDR1 and CDR2 (germline): MNHNY, SVGAGI (reference sequence). V gave up 6 bases and J gave up 4 bases; unmatched junction bases: 9.

The chain combines TRBV20-1 with TRBJ2-1; TRBD2 agrees at 12 bases. The trim removed 3 bases at V and 8 bases at J, leaving 8 bases unmatched. Germline CDR1 DFQATT, CDR2 SNEGSKA (reference sequence). This CDR3 comprises 15 residues. CDR3 bases: TGCAGTGCTAGTGGGCCGGGACTAGCGGGCTATGAGCAGTTCTTC. It specifies CSASGPGLAGYEQFF.

This clonotype was observed once. The chain employs TRBV4-3 and TRBJ1-4, with D possibly being TRBD1 (5 bases). The ends were cut back, 4 bases at V and 5 bases at J, with 14 bases in the middle. CDR3 size: 15 residues. The germline gives CDR1 LGHNA, CDR2 YSLEER. The CDR3 DNA reads TGCGCCAGCAGCCTTCGGGGGAAAGAGAATGAAAAACTGTTTTTT. Translation gives CASSLRGKENEKLFF.

The V and J genes are TRBV5-1 and TRBJ2-7; D is undetermined. Germline V gene lookup returns CDR1 SGHRS and CDR2 YFSETQ. Trimming cost V 0 bases and J 7 bases, with 11 bases left between them. The CDR3 runs to 13 residues. CDR3 coding DNA: TGCGCCAGCAGCTTGGACAGTCTGATAGAGCAGTACTTC. This translates into CASSLDSLIEQYF.

This clonotype showed up just once. This chain uses TRBV28 with TRBJ2-1, with 7 bases matching TRBD1. Trimming cost V 5 bases and J 3 bases; bases outside gene matches: 7. CDR1 and CDR2 from the germline V gene are MDHEN and SYDVKM. This CDR3 is built from 15 residues. The CDR3: CASSLTDRIYNEQFF. CDR3 DNA: TGTGCCAGCAGTCTAACGGACAGGATCTACAATGAGCAGTTCTTC. Complete variable domain (other parts from reference TRBV28 and TRBJ2-1): DVKVTQSSRYLVKRTGEKVFLECVQDMDHENMFWYRQDPGLGLRLIYFSYDVKMKEKGDIPEGYSVSREKKERFSLILESASTNQTSMYLCASSLTDRIYNEQFFGPGTRLTVL.

This chain joins TRBV2 and TRBJ2-2; 8 bases fit TRBD1. Trimming removed 8 bases from V and 7 bases from J; junction bases left unmatched: 9. Germline CDR1 and CDR2: SNHLY and FYNNEI. This CDR3 comprises 14 residues. CDR3 in DNA: TGTGCCAGCTATCTTGAGACAGGGGTCGGGGAGCTGTTTTTT. Amino acid sequence: CASYLETGVGELFF.

The chain couples TRBV11-2 to TRBJ2-7; D is undetermined. CDR3 length: 13 residues. Trimming removed 3 bases from V and 1 base from J, with 7 bases in between. Germline V CDR1 and CDR2: SGHAT, FQNNGV. The CDR3 bases are TGTGCCAGCAGCTTTCAGGTTTCCTACGAGCAGTACTTC. This sequence encodes CASSFQVSYEQYF.

The V call is TRBV28, the J call TRBJ2-7; D gene ambiguous. From germline, CDR1 is MDHEN and CDR2 SYDVKM. With 6 bases removed from V and 4 bases from J, the gap between germline ends came to 16 bases. The CDR3 covers 14 residues. The DNA for the CDR3 is TGTGCCAGCAGGCGCTCTGAACGGCGTTACGAGCAGTACTTC. Protein: CASRRSERRYEQYF.

The V gene is TRBV19, the J gene TRBJ2-7; 8 positions match TRBD2. V dropped 7 bases and J dropped 1; count of bases not matched to a gene: 9. This CDR3 has 15 amino acids. Per germline, CDR1 LNHDA and CDR2 SQIVND (reference sequence). The CDR3 DNA reads TGTGCCAGTACCCCGGGGGGGGCGAGGTCCTACGAGCAGTACTTC. This translates into CASTPGGARSYEQYF.

The chain joins TRBV6-2 or TRBV6-3 to TRBJ1-2; 8 bases fit TRBD1. CDR3 size: 16 residues. The germline V gene encodes CDR1 MNHEY and CDR2 SVGEGT. V lost 5 bases and J lost 5; bases outside the gene matches: 13. The CDR3: CASSPDRGRRSYGYTF. For the CDR3, the DNA is TGTGCCAGCAGTCCCGACAGGGGCCGTCGGAGTTATGGCTACACCTTC.

J is TRBJ1-3 and V is TRBV30, with D maybe TRBD1 (5 bases). Trimming removed 4 bases from V and 4 bases from J, with 11 bases in between. Germline CDR1 is GTSNPN and CDR2 is SVGIG (reference sequence). This CDR3 has 13 amino acids. The CDR3 protein is CAWTQGPGNTIYF. The CDR3 DNA is TGTGCCTGGACCCAGGGTCCAGGAAACACCATATATTTT.

The CDR3 is CASGKDGLAGVPNTGELFF. In nucleotides, the CDR3 is TGTGCCAGCGGCAAAGATGGACTAGCGGGGGTTCCTAACACCGGGGAGCTGTTTTTT. The chain is built from TRBV7-9 and TRBJ2-2; TRBD2 matches 13 bases. Looked up from germline, CDR1 is SEHNR and CDR2 is FQNEAQ (reference sequence). This CDR3 contains 19 residues. Trimming took 8 bases from V and 2 from J; bases not matched to a gene: 14.

The rearrangement links TRBV28 to TRBJ1-1; 10 nucleotides align to TRBD1. The junction had 7 bases not matched to a gene; V was cut back by 6 bases and J by 3 bases. From germline, CDR1 is MDHEN and CDR2 SYDVKM. CDR3 size: 15 residues. The CDR3 here is CASRRDRGSHTEAFF. The CDR3 DNA reads TGTGCCAGCAGGCGGGACAGGGGAAGTCACACTGAAGCTTTCTTT.

V and J are TRBV28 and TRBJ1-6, with D unresolved. The length of the CDR3 is 12 residues. Per the germline V gene, CDR1 is MDHEN and CDR2 is SYDVKM. The germline V and J ends were trimmed by 6 bases and 7 bases, with 7 bases remaining between them. CDR3: CASRSLNSPLHF. The CDR3 DNA follows: TGTGCCAGCAGGTCTCTAAATTCACCCCTCCACTTT.

The chain recombines TRBV3-1 with TRBJ1-5; D gene unclear. V was shortened by 4 bases and J by 0 bases, with 7 bases between the two germline ends. The CDR3 runs to 14 residues. Germline loops: CDR1 LGHDT, CDR2 YNNKEL (reference sequence). CDR3 loop: CASSPVVSNQPQHF. Written as DNA, the CDR3 is TGTGCCAGCAGCCCCGTCGTTAGCAATCAGCCCCAGCATTTT.

V gene TRBV5-6 combines with J gene TRBJ2-5; possible D gene TRBD1, 6 bases. With 3 bases removed from V and 2 bases from J, the gap between germline ends came to 11 bases. The CDR3 consists of 14 residues. Germline loops: CDR1 SGHDT, CDR2 YYEEEE. DNA for the CDR3: TGTGCCAGCAGCTCGACAGGCCCACAAGAGACCCAGTACTTC. It is translated as CASSSTGPQETQYF.

J is TRBJ2-5 and V is TRBV24-1, with D perhaps matching TRBD1 (6 bases). CDR3 length: 15 amino acids. V lost 4 bases to trimming and J lost 1 base, with 12 bases between them. From germline, CDR1 is KGHDR and CDR2 SFDVKD. CDR3 in DNA: TGTGCCACCAGTGACCCTACAGGGATCCAAGAGACCCAGTACTTC. Protein sequence: CATSDPTGIQETQYF.

This clonotype appeared a single time. The rearrangement links TRBV14 to TRBJ1-2; TRBD1 matches 9 bases. CDR3 length equals 13 residues. The ends lost 5 bases at V and 8 bases at J; junction bases unmatched: 6. CDR1 is SGHDN and CDR2 is FVKESK in the germline V gene. The CDR3: CASSEQGAGGYTF. The CDR3 nucleotides are TGTGCCAGCAGCGAACAGGGGGCTGGGGGCTACACCTTC.

The V and J genes are TRBV20-1 and TRBJ1-3; 9 nucleotides agree with TRBD1. After removal of 6 bases from V and 0 bases from J, the junction contained 12 bases not matched to a gene. The CDR3 length is 17 residues. The germline V gene encodes CDR1 DFQATT and CDR2 SNEGSKA (reference sequence). The CDR3 sequence is CSAAGQGYGSSGNTIYF. The DNA of the CDR3 is TGCAGTGCGGCGGGACAGGGATATGGAAGCTCTGGAAACACCATATATTTT.

The chain is built from TRBV2 and TRBJ1-2; D unresolved. CDR3 length: 13 residues. Trimming took off 4 bases at V and 4 bases at J, with 10 bases between the two ends. CDR1 SNHLY and CDR2 FYNNEI come from the germline V gene. CDR3 coding DNA: TGTGCCAGCAGTGGGACCGGCACCTATGGCTACACCTTC. Residues: CASSGTGTYGYTF. The complete variable domain, with remaining parts taken from reference TRBV2 and TRBJ1-2, reads EPEVTQTPSHQVTQMGQEVILRCVPISNHLYFYWYRQILGQKVEFLVSFYNNEISEKSEIFDDQFSVERPDGSNFTLKIRSTKLEDSAMYFCASSGTGTYGYTFGSGTRLTVV.

The chain combines TRBV20-1 with TRBJ2-7; D gene unclear. Germline lookup yields CDR1 DFQATT and CDR2 SNEGSKA (reference sequence). The CDR3 runs to 15 residues. Deletions cut 5 bases from V and 6 bases from J, with 23 bases between. Here the CDR3 reads CSAARPKPPKSEQYF. The DNA for the CDR3 is TGCAGTGCTGCCCGACCGAAACCGCCTAAATCCGAGCAGTACTTC.

The V gene is TRBV2, the J gene TRBJ1-1; 9 positions match TRBD1. The germline V gene encodes CDR1 SNHLY and CDR2 FYNNEI. The V segment lost 5 bases and the J segment 10 bases; nucleotides outside the gene matches: 2. This CDR3 has 11 amino acids. CDR3 region: CASSQDRGAFF. CDR3 bases: TGTGCCAGCAGTCAGGACAGGGGAGCTTTCTTT.

V usage is TRBV4-3 and J usage is TRBJ2-3, with D unclear. Deletions cut 1 base from V and 2 bases from J, with 7 bases between. Germline V gene lookup returns CDR1 LGHNA and CDR2 YSLEER. The CDR3 loop spans 14 amino acids. The CDR3 DNA is TGCGCCAGCAGCCAAGTCGCGTTCACAGATACGCAGTATTTT. Translated, it gives CASSQVAFTDTQYF.